This T cell receptor (beta chain) came from a study of blood T cell repertoires in COVID-19. Study summary: T cells, B-cell-depleted T cells, or PBMCs supplied cDNA or gDNA.

Methods used by the authors: Quantification of nucleated cells was approximated via reference gene primer amplification. Measured with immunoSEQ multiplex PCR; TCRdb has only the in-frame clones, and not every one. Clonal size and the V and J genes are those of that table, whereas D and trimming came from the DNA. The repertoire holds about 75,000 clones, 88% seen once, with about 20% in the top ten. The sequence was obtained from a human donor in a cohort sampled during active COVID-19. The source material was peripheral blood.

CDR3 sequence (DNA): TGTGCCAGCATGTCTGGGAGAACCTACGAGCAGTACTTC. Its translation: CASMSGRTYEQYF. The rearrangement uses TRBV6-5 and TRBJ2-7; D possibly corresponds to TRBD2 (5 bases). Trimming left V 7 bases short and J 2 bases short, with 12 bases between. CDR3 size: 13 residues. From germline, CDR1 is MNHEY and CDR2 SVGAGI.